Listed here are 25 T cell receptor beta chains from one sample, sequenced in a study of shared clonotypes between healthy human individuals. TCRdb's copy holds only in-frame clones and misses some; the assay was immunoSEQ multiplex PCR. The sample holds 2,500,000 or so clones, more than 90% seen once. Sequencing was performed on naive CD4+ T cells sorted from blood. The subset denotes: CD45RA+ positively selected. These receptors were taken from a man aged 18 to 29 in good health.

V is TRBV4-2 and J is TRBJ2-3, with D unresolved. The CDR3 is 15 residues long. The germline V gene encodes CDR1 LGHNA and CDR2 YNFKEQ. V was pared by 2 bases and J by 1 base, with 10 bases between. CDR3 nucleotide sequence: TGTGCCAGCAGCCAAAAGGGTGAGGGCACAGATACGCAGTATTTT. Translating gives CASSQKGEGTDTQYF.

The chain couples TRBV29-1 to TRBJ2-1, with 9 bases fitting TRBD1. This CDR3 comprises 11 residues. With 7 bases clipped from V and 8 bases from J, the junction kept 3 bases outside the gene matches. The germline CDR1 and CDR2 sequences are SQVTM and ANQGSEA. As DNA, the CDR3 is TGCAGCGGGGACAGGGCGGATGAGCAGTTCTTC. This codes for CSGDRADEQFF.

V gene TRBV7-2 combines with J gene TRBJ2-2, with 9 bases matching TRBD2. Germline CDR1 SGHTA, CDR2 FQGNSA. The CDR3 runs to 14 residues. V trimming: 3 bases; J trimming: 6 bases; junction bases outside the gene matches: 2. CDR3 loop: CASSFGGGAGELFF. CDR3 sequence (DNA): TGTGCCAGCAGCTTCGGCGGGGGGGCCGGGGAGCTGTTTTTT.

Concerning this clone itself: At the DNA level, this CDR3 is encoded by other sequences in the same sample as well. This rearrangement joins TRBV7-2 to TRBJ2-3, with 9 bases lining up with TRBD2. Germline assignment: CDR1 SGHTA and CDR2 FQGNSA. J gave up 0 bases and V 2 bases, and 3 bases lay outside the gene matches. The CDR3 has 16 amino acids. CDR3 sequence: CASSLRLAASTDTQYF. The CDR3 DNA sequence: TGTGCCAGCAGCTTAAGACTAGCGGCAAGCACAGATACGCAGTATTTT. The full variable domain, rest sourced from reference TRBV7-2 and TRBJ2-3, is GAGVSQSPSNKVTEKGKDVELRCDPISGHTALYWYRQSLGQGLEFLIYFQGNSAPDKSGLPSDRFSAERTGGSVSTLTIQRTQQEDSAVYLCASSLRLAASTDTQYFGPGTRLTVL.

The rearrangement links TRBV6-6 to TRBJ2-1; 12 bases agree with TRBD2. V was pared by 6 bases and J by 4 bases, with 7 bases of the junction left unmatched. This CDR3 has 16 residues. CDR1 MNHNY and CDR2 SVGAGI come from the germline V gene (reference sequence). CDR3 protein: CASSPTSGGLYNEQFF. The CDR3 DNA is TGTGCCAGCAGCCCGACTAGCGGGGGACTATACAATGAGCAGTTCTTC.

The rearrangement joins TRBV7-9 to TRBJ2-7, with 7 bases aligning to TRBD1. Trimming cost V 1 base and J 2 bases; bases outside gene matches: 5. The germline gives CDR1 SEHNR, CDR2 FQNEAQ (reference sequence). There are 15 residues in the CDR3. CDR3 DNA sequence: TGTGCCAGCAGCTTAGTAGGTCAGGGGGCCTACGAGCAGTACTTC. This sequence encodes CASSLVGQGAYEQYF.

The chain couples TRBV30 to TRBJ1-3; the match to TRBD1 covers 8 bases. CDR3 size: 13 residues. Germline V gene data show CDR1 as GTSNPN and CDR2 as SVGIG (reference sequence). After removal of 3 bases from V and 6 bases from J, the junction contained 4 bases not matched to a gene. The CDR3 nucleotides read TGTGCCTGGAGGATACAGGGGGTAAACACCATATATTTT. The encoded protein is CAWRIQGVNTIYF.

The rearrangement links TRBV13 to TRBJ1-5; D possibly corresponds to TRBD1 (6 bases). Trimming pared 5 bases from V and 2 bases from J, leaving 13 bases between. Germline-derived CDR1 and CDR2 are PRHDT and FYEKMQ (reference sequence). The length of the CDR3 is 15 residues. CDR3 DNA sequence: TGTGCCAGCAGCCCCGGCGGGGGCGGCAATCAGCCCCAGCATTTT. It encodes CASSPGGGGNQPQHF.

The chain is built from TRBV11-3 and TRBJ2-1; D is undetermined. Trimming took off 2 bases at V and 9 bases at J, with 5 bases between the two ends. The V gene's germline CDR1 is SGHNT and CDR2 YENEEA. The CDR3 is 11 amino acids. The CDR3 region has the DNA TGTGCCAGCAGCTTATCGGGTGAGCAGTTCTTC. Amino acid sequence: CASSLSGEQFF.

J is TRBJ1-3 and V is TRBV19; no firm D call. Germline assignment: CDR1 LNHDA and CDR2 SQIVND (reference sequence). CDR3 length: 14 residues. V was pared by 10 bases and J by 0 bases, with 13 bases between. CDR3 protein: CATTHGSSGNTIYF. The CDR3 DNA is TGTGCCACCACCCACGGAAGCTCTGGAAACACCATATATTTT. The complete variable domain, with remaining parts taken from reference TRBV19 and TRBJ1-3, reads DGGITQSPKYLFRKEGQNVTLSCEQNLNHDAMYWYRQDPGQGLRLIYYSQIVNDFQKGDIAEGYSVSREKKESFPLTVTSAQKNPTAFYLCATTHGSSGNTIYFGEGSWLTVV.

V and J are TRBV7-8 and TRBJ1-4; the match to TRBD1 covers 12 bases. The J segment lost 9 bases and the V segment lost 4 bases, leaving 12 bases of the junction unmatched. Germline V gives CDR1 SGHVS, CDR2 FQNEAQ. The CDR3 spans 17 residues. CDR3 in amino acids: CASSYGAGQGARKKLFF. CDR3 bases: TGTGCCAGCAGCTATGGGGCGGGACAGGGGGCAAGGAAAAAACTGTTTTTT.

The chain employs TRBV4-1 and TRBJ2-3; the D gene is possibly TRBD2 (5 bases). Trimming removed 4 bases at V and 7 bases at J, with 15 bases between. Looked up from germline, CDR1 is MGHRA and CDR2 is YSYEKL. This CDR3 comprises 14 residues. The chain's CDR3 is CASSPLAGLNTQYF. The CDR3 DNA follows: TGCGCCAGCAGCCCCCTAGCTGGCCTTAATACGCAGTATTTT.

The CDR3 is CASSPQMGAGGKLFF. Written as DNA, the CDR3 is TGTGCCAGCTCACCACAGATGGGAGCGGGGGGAAAACTGTTTTTT. The gene calls are TRBV18 and TRBJ1-4, with D possibly TRBD1 on 5 matching bases. The CDR3 is made up of 15 amino acids. V lost 1 base and J lost 10, with 16 bases in between. Germline CDR1 KGHSH, CDR2 LQKENI.

V gene TRBV7-9 combines with J gene TRBJ2-7; no definite D call. V dropped 4 bases and J dropped 0 bases, with 4 bases sitting between them. There are 12 residues in the CDR3. CDR1 is SEHNR, CDR2 FQNEAQ, per germline (reference sequence). This CDR3 reads CASSSISYEQYF. CDR3 DNA sequence: TGTGCCAGCAGCTCGATCTCCTACGAGCAGTACTTC.

This clone occurred once. V usage is TRBV10-1 and J usage is TRBJ2-5; 8 bases map to TRBD1. The J call may be incorrect, as the DNA end agrees better with TRBJ2-7. CDR1 WNHNN and CDR2 SYGVQD come from the germline V gene (reference sequence). This CDR3 is 12 amino acids long. CDR3 loop: CASSGQGNEQYF. In DNA form, the CDR3 reads TGCGCCAGCAGCGGACAGGGTAACGAGCAGTACTTC.

The rearrangement links TRBV10-2 to TRBJ2-5; D not resolved. Trimming left V 1 base short and J 4 bases short, with 4 bases between. Germline CDR1 is WSHSY and CDR2 is SAAADI. CDR3 length equals 12 residues. Here the CDR3 reads CASSEWGETQYF. CDR3 DNA sequence: TGCGCCAGCAGTGAGTGGGGAGAGACCCAGTACTTC.

As concerns this clone: Other DNA variants within this sample encode the same CDR3. This chain uses TRBV30 with TRBJ2-7; D gene unclear. The germline CDR1 and CDR2 sequences are GTSNPN and SVGIG (reference sequence). The CDR3 is 11 amino acids. Trimming took off 0 bases at V and 5 bases at J, with 5 bases between the two ends. CDR3 protein: CAWSVLDEQYF. The CDR3 DNA is TGTGCCTGGAGTGTTTTGGACGAGCAGTACTTC.

The chain has TRBV2 and TRBJ2-3, with D possibly being TRBD2 (6 bases). The CDR3 runs 18 residues. V lost 3 bases to trimming and J lost 0 bases, with 19 bases between them. Germline V gene lookup returns CDR1 SNHLY and CDR2 FYNNEI. CDR3 in DNA: TGTGCCAGCAGTGATCTCGGACTAATAGCGTACAGCACAGATACGCAGTATTTT. It yields the protein CASSDLGLIAYSTDTQYF.

In regard to this clone: The same CDR3 can be traced to other DNA sequences in this sample. As DNA, the CDR3 is TGTGCCAGTAGCACGACGGATTATAGCAATCAGCCCCAGCATTTT. Protein sequence: CASSTTDYSNQPQHF. J is TRBJ1-5 and V is TRBV19; D not resolved. The germline CDR1 and CDR2 sequences are LNHDA and SQIVND (reference sequence). V was trimmed by 6 bases and J by 0 bases, leaving 12 bases between them. This CDR3 is 15 amino acids long.

The chain is built from TRBV6-6 and TRBJ2-1; tentatively, D is TRBD2 (6 bases). Looked up from germline, CDR1 is MNHNY and CDR2 is SVGAGI (reference sequence). The CDR3 contains 12 residues. The ends were cut back, 4 bases at V and 7 bases at J, with 8 bases in the middle. This chain's CDR3 is CASSWGENEQFF. CDR3 DNA: TGTGCCAGCAGTTGGGGGGAGAATGAGCAGTTCTTC.

This chain links TRBV18 with TRBJ2-3; a possible D gene is TRBD1 (5 bases). Germline-derived CDR1 and CDR2 are KGHSH and LQKENI. The germline V and J ends were trimmed by 1 base and 2 bases, with 10 bases remaining between them. The CDR3 extends over 15 amino acids. The CDR3 DNA follows: TGTGCCAGCTCACCACTAGGGGTTGTCACAGATACGCAGTATTTT. Encoded protein: CASSPLGVVTDTQYF.

V is TRBV6-1 and J is TRBJ1-1; 8 bases are shared with TRBD1. The trim removed 6 bases at V and 3 bases at J, leaving 6 bases unmatched. CDR1 and CDR2 from the germline V gene are MNHNS and SASEGT. This CDR3 comprises 14 residues. The CDR3 DNA reads as TGTGCCAGCAGGGAGACAGGGGCTGACACTGAAGCTTTCTTT. It is translated as CASRETGADTEAFF.

V usage is TRBV5-1 and J usage is TRBJ2-3; no reliable D call. This CDR3 spans 16 amino acids. Trimming stripped 4 bases from V and 0 bases from J, with 15 bases between. Germline CDR1 is SGHRS and CDR2 is YFSETQ. CDR3 DNA: TGCGCCAGCAGCCCACCCCGGCTGGATAGCACAGATACGCAGTATTTT. This translates into CASSPPRLDSTDTQYF.

The V and J genes are TRBV14 and TRBJ2-1; maybe TRBD2 (7 bases). The germline V gene has CDR1 SGHDN and CDR2 FVKESK. V was trimmed by 1 base and J by 4 bases, leaving 20 bases between them. The CDR3 has 18 residues. CDR3 sequence reads: CASSQVFYLGGVYNEQFF. The CDR3 DNA sequence: TGTGCCAGCAGCCAAGTCTTCTATCTAGGGGGGGTTTACAATGAGCAGTTCTTC.

This chain uses TRBV27 with TRBJ1-6; 12 bases map to TRBD1. Germline CDR1 MNHEY, CDR2 SMNVEV (reference sequence). V lost 6 bases, J lost 8 bases, and 17 bases stayed unmatched. This CDR3 spans 19 amino acids. The chain's CDR3 is CASSETPGQGAFRYSPLHF. The DNA of the CDR3 is TGTGCCAGCAGCGAAACACCGGGACAGGGGGCGTTCAGGTATTCACCCCTCCACTTT.